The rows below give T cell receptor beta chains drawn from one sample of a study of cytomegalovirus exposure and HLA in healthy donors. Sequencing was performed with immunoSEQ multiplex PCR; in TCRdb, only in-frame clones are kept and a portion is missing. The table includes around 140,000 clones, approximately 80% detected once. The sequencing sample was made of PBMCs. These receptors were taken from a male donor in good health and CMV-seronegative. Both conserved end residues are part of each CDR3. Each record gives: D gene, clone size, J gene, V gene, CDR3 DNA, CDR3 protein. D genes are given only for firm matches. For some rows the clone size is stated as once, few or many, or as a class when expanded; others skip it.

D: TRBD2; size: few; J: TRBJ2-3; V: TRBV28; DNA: TGTGCCAGCAGTTTCTCGCCTAGCGGGAGCGATACGCAGTATTTT; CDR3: CASSFSPSGSDTQYF
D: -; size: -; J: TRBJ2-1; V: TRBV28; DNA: TGTGCCAGCAGTCGGACAGCGGAAGTTTCCTACAATGAGCAGTTCTTC; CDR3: CASSRTAEVSYNEQFF
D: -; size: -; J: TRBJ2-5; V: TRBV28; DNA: TGTGCCAGCAGCTCACCCCCGGGCCAAGAGACCCAGTACTTC; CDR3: CASSSPPGQETQYF
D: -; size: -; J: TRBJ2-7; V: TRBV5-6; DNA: TGTGCCAGCAGCCCTTTTAGAACGACTTTTGAGCAGTACTTC; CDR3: CASSPFRTTFEQYF
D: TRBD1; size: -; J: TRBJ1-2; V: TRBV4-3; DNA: TGCGCCAGCAGCCACCTCGACAGGGACAAAAACTATGGCTACACCTTC; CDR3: CASSHLDRDKNYGYTF
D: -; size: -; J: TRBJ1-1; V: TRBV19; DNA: TGTGCCAGTAGCCTACAGGGACTAGACACTGAAGCTTTCTTT; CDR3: CASSLQGLDTEAFF
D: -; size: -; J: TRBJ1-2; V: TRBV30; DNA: TGTGCCTGGATCGAGGTTTCCGGGTATGGCTACACCTTC; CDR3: CAWIEVSGYGYTF
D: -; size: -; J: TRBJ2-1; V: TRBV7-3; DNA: TGTGCCAGCAGCCCCGGAAGCGATGAGCAGTTCTTC; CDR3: CASSPGSDEQFF
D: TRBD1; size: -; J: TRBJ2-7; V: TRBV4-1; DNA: TGCGCCAGCAGCCAAGAACCGGGACAGGGTAGCTCCTACGAGCAGTACTTC; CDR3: CASSQEPGQGSSYEQYF
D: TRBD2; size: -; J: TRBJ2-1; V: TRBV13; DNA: TGTGCCAGCAGCCCCGGACTAGCGGGAGTGATTGAGCAGTTCTTC; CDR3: CASSPGLAGVIEQFF
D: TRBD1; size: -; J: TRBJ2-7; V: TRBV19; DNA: TGTGCCAGTAAAATTGGGGACAGTTCCTACGAGCAGTACTTC; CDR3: CASKIGDSSYEQYF
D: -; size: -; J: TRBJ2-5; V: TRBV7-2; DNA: TGTGCCAGCAGCTTAGTGTCAGGGGATGAGACCCAGTACTTC; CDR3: CASSLVSGDETQYF
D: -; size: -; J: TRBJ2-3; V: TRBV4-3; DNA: TGCGCCAGCAGTGGCTTTACAGATACGCAGTATTTT; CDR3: CASSGFTDTQYF
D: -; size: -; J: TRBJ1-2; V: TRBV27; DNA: TGTGCCAGCAGTTTGGGCAGTGCTAACTATGGCTACACCTTC; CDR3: CASSLGSANYGYTF
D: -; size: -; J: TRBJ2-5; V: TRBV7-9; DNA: TGTGCCAGCAGCCCAACTATACAAGAGACCCAGTACTTC; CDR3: CASSPTIQETQYF